Below are 18 T cell receptor beta chains sequenced from a single sample in a study of radiation and T cells in renal cell carcinoma. Time point indicated: blood 4 weeks post-SBRT, at nephrectomy. The treatment denotes: 15 Gy SBRT to primary tumor, nephrectomy 4 weeks later. Here immunoSEQ multiplex PCR was the method, and the copy in TCRdb shows in-frame clones only, minus some. Here the sample spans about 78,000 clones, 80% to 90% being singletons. Sequencing used blood, obtained from a patient whose treatment included radiotherapy and nephrectomy. These receptors were obtained from a woman in her 70s with renal cell carcinoma.

This chain uses TRBV7-6 with TRBJ2-1; perhaps D is TRBD1 or TRBD2 (5 bases each). The V gene's germline CDR1 is SGHVS and CDR2 FNYEAQ. V was cut by 7 bases and J by 0 bases, with 13 bases left in between. The CDR3 totals 15 residues. The CDR3 nucleotides are TGTGCCAGCACCCAAGGGACCAGCTCCTACAATGAGCAGTTCTTC. The encoded protein is CASTQGTSSYNEQFF.

The chain carries TRBV5-4 and TRBJ1-2, with D possibly matching TRBD1 (5 bases). Trimming removed 0 bases from V and 4 bases from J, with 16 bases in between. The CDR3 extends over 16 amino acids. Germline-derived CDR1 and CDR2 are SGHNT and YYREEE (reference sequence). The CDR3 DNA follows: TGTGCCAGCAGCTTGGCTCCGGGACGGATTATCTATGGCTACACCTTC. It specifies CASSLAPGRIIYGYTF. Together with reference TRBV5-4 and TRBJ1-2, the CDR3 gives the full variable domain: ETGVTQSPTHLIKTRGQQVTLRCSSQSGHNTVSWYQQALGQGPQFIFQYYREEENGRGNFPPRFSGLQFPNYSSELNVNALELDDSALYLCASSLAPGRIIYGYTFGSGTRLTVV.

This clone was seen a single time. The V and J genes are TRBV19 and TRBJ1-5; D is ambiguous. Germline CDR1 is LNHDA and CDR2 is SQIVND (reference sequence). This CDR3 has 13 amino acids. Between the trimmed V and J ends, which lost 7 bases and 4 bases, there was a span of 11 bases. This chain's CDR3 is CASTEQANQPQHF. In DNA form, the CDR3 reads TGTGCCAGTACAGAGCAGGCGAATCAGCCCCAGCATTTT.

The chain joins TRBV5-6 to TRBJ2-2; 7 bases match TRBD1. This CDR3 is 15 amino acids long. After removal of 3 bases from V and 6 bases from J, the junction contained 8 bases not matched to a gene. Germline values: CDR1 SGHDT, CDR2 YYEEEE. Written as DNA, the CDR3 is TGTGCCAGCAGCTCCTTTTACAGGGGTGCCGGGGAGCTGTTTTTT. This sequence encodes CASSSFYRGAGELFF.

The chain employs TRBV6-1 and TRBJ1-6, with D unclear. Trimming stripped 2 bases from V and 0 bases from J, with 8 bases between. The CDR3 contains 16 residues. Looked up from germline, CDR1 is MNHNS and CDR2 is SASEGT. The CDR3 region has the DNA TGTGCCAGCAGTGAACCCCGTAGCTCCTATAATTCACCCCTCCACTTT. This translates into CASSEPRSSYNSPLHF.

V and J are TRBV7-2 and TRBJ2-3, with a tentative D call TRBD2 (7 bases). CDR1 is SGHTA and CDR2 is FQGNSA in the germline V gene. The CDR3 consists of 16 residues. The germline V and J ends were trimmed by 5 bases and 8 bases, with 23 bases remaining between them. The CDR3 sequence: CASSTGGRGPEGTQYF. CDR3 DNA sequence: TGTGCCAGCAGCACGGGTGGGCGGGGGCCGGAGGGTACGCAGTATTTT.

Regarding this clone: A read error may account for a junction end that differs from germline. Distinct nucleotide sequences in the sample also encode this CDR3. V and J are TRBV4-3 and TRBJ1-3; 10 bases map to TRBD1. The CDR3 has 15 amino acids. CDR1 is LGHNA and CDR2 is YSLEER in the germline V gene. CDR3 amino acids: CASSQGTGAGNTIYF. The CDR3 DNA sequence: TGCGCCAGCAGTCAAGGGACAGGGGCGGGAAACACCATATATTTT.

The genes are TRBV5-6 and TRBJ2-1, with D perhaps TRBD2 (5 bases). The CDR3 length is 16 residues. Between the trimmed V and J ends, which lost 0 bases and 10 bases, there was a span of 20 bases. Germline CDR1 and CDR2: SGHDT and YYEEEE. This CDR3 is CASSLVVQLNRGEQFF. In DNA, the CDR3 is TGTGCCAGCAGCTTGGTAGTCCAACTCAACCGAGGGGAGCAGTTCTTC.

The chain joins TRBV19 to TRBJ1-4; no firm D call. The CDR3 runs to 15 residues. Trimming shortened V by 5 bases and J by 6 bases, and 16 bases separated the two germline ends. The V gene's germline CDR1 is LNHDA and CDR2 SQIVND (reference sequence). The CDR3 is CASSLGPAGDEKLFF. The CDR3 nucleotides read TGTGCCAGTAGTTTGGGCCCAGCAGGCGATGAAAAACTGTTTTTT.

This rearrangement joins TRBV7-9 to TRBJ1-2, with 8 bases fitting TRBD1. Germline-derived CDR1 and CDR2 are SEHNR and FQNEAQ (reference sequence). This CDR3 has 14 residues. V trimming: 6 bases; J trimming: 3 bases; junction bases outside the gene matches: 6. The CDR3 DNA reads TGTGCCAGCAGTTACCGGGACAGGTACTATGGCTACACCTTC. Its translation is CASSYRDRYYGYTF.

This clone was detected only once. This chain uses TRBV23-1 with TRBJ1-5, with D unclear. TRBV23-1 is an ORF for which the function is uncertain. V dropped 0 bases and J dropped 7 bases, with 13 bases sitting between them. The CDR3 length is 15 residues. The CDR3 loop reads CASSQSEVPEQPQHF. The DNA for the CDR3 is TGCGCCAGCAGTCAATCGGAAGTGCCGGAGCAGCCCCAGCATTTT.

This rearrangement joins TRBV18 to TRBJ1-1, with D possibly being TRBD1 (5 bases). The length of the CDR3 is 14 residues. Germline V gives CDR1 KGHSH, CDR2 LQKENI. V lost 1 base and J lost 3, with 9 bases in between. In DNA, the CDR3 is TGTGCCAGCTCACCACAATCCAGGGACACTGAAGCTTTCTTT. Amino acid sequence: CASSPQSRDTEAFF.

The CDR3 is CASSLASGGATDTQYF. As DNA, the CDR3 is TGTGCCAGCAGCTTGGCTAGCGGGGGGGCCACAGATACGCAGTATTTT. The rearrangement links TRBV5-5 to TRBJ2-3; 12 nucleotides match TRBD2. Germline values: CDR1 SGHKS, CDR2 YYEKEE (reference sequence). This CDR3 spans 16 amino acids. V lost 0 bases to trimming and J lost 2 bases; unmatched junction nucleotides: 1.

This chain uses TRBV6-5 with TRBJ1-1; 7 bases fit TRBD1. The germline CDR1 and CDR2 sequences are MNHEY and SVGAGI. The V segment lost 1 base and the J segment 4 bases; nucleotides outside the gene matches: 6. The CDR3 spans 15 residues. As DNA, the CDR3 is TGTGCCAGCAGTTACTTAGCAGGGGGAGGCACTGAAGCTTTCTTT. Translating gives CASSYLAGGGTEAFF.

The V gene is TRBV29-1, the J gene TRBJ1-1; 8 bases fit TRBD1. J was trimmed by 10 bases and V by 5 bases; bases with no gene match: 3. Germline CDR1 is SQVTM and CDR2 is ANQGSEA. The CDR3 runs to 10 residues. CDR3 loop: CSVWQGAAFF. The CDR3 DNA reads as TGCAGCGTTTGGCAGGGGGCAGCTTTCTTT.

V gene TRBV6-1 combines with J gene TRBJ1-2, with TRBD1 as a possible D gene (5 bases). CDR1 and CDR2 (germline): MNHNS, SASEGT. CDR3 length equals 15 residues. The V and J ends lost 0 bases and 5 bases respectively, with 13 bases between them. The CDR3 is CASSEAGGPIYGYTF. CDR3 DNA: TGTGCCAGCAGTGAAGCGGGGGGACCGATATATGGCTACACCTTC.

This clone was seen only a few times. The V gene is TRBV27, the J gene TRBJ1-2; D is possibly TRBD1 (5 bases). The CDR3 consists of 14 residues. With 6 bases removed from V and 4 bases from J, the gap between germline ends came to 15 bases. CDR1 and CDR2 (germline): MNHEY, SMNVEV (reference sequence). The CDR3 reads CASSNSGALYGYTF. The CDR3 DNA is TGTGCCAGCAGCAACAGCGGGGCGCTCTATGGCTACACCTTC.

The chain combines TRBV6-6 with TRBJ1-5; 9 nucleotides line up with TRBD1. The junction had 8 bases not matched to a gene; V was cut back by 5 bases and J by 3 bases. Germline-derived CDR1 and CDR2 are MNHNY and SVGAGI (reference sequence). The CDR3 loop spans 16 amino acids. CDR3 coding DNA: TGTGCCAGCAGTCGAACCGGACAGGGGAACAATCAGCCCCAGCATTTT. This encodes CASSRTGQGNNQPQHF.